The rows below give T cell receptor beta chains drawn from one sample of a study of response to subunit inactivated influenza vaccine. Each CDR3 protein gets one entry after TCRdb re-called the RT-PCR reads with MiXCR. The table includes 500,000 to 750,000 distinct CDR3 sequences, approximately 14% detected once. The input for sequencing was PBMCs from blood, taken 11 to 12 days after vaccination. Receptor source: a man aged 45-60 years who received an inactivated influenza vaccine. Both conserved end residues are part of each CDR3. The D gene is left open where the match is weak. Some rows mark clone size as missing; the rest say once, few, many or name a class of expanded clone.

J gene | D gene | clone size | V gene | CDR3 protein | CDR3 DNA
TRBJ2-1 | TRBD2 | . | TRBV5-5 | CASSLAPGTSYNEQFF | TGTGCCAGCAGCTTGGCCCCCGGGACTAGCTACAATGAGCAGTTCTTC
TRBJ2-2 | . | many | TRBV15 | CATSRETGELFF | TGTGCCACCAGCAGAGAGACCGGGGAGCTGTTTTTT
TRBJ1-3 | . | . | TRBV6-2/TRBV6-3 | CASSYPGSSGNTIYF | TGTGCCAGCAGTTACCCCGGGAGCTCTGGAAACACCATATATTTT
TRBJ2-7 | TRBD1 | few | TRBV12-3/TRBV12-4 | CASRNHRGFEQYF | TGTGCCAGCAGGAATCACAGGGGGTTTGAGCAGTACTTC
TRBJ2-1 | . | few | TRBV7-2 | CASSSAAGAEQFF | TGTGCCAGCAGCTCCGCCGCAGGGGCTGAGCAGTTCTTC
TRBJ2-5 | . | few | TRBV12-3/TRBV12-4 | CASSSRPTETQYF | TGTGCCAGCAGCTCACGACCCACTGAGACCCAGTACTTC
TRBJ2-1 | TRBD2 | . | TRBV14 | CASSPPLGLALSMDEQFF | TGTGCCAGCAGCCCCCCGCTGGGACTAGCGTTGAGTATGGATGAGCAGTTCTTC
TRBJ2-1 | TRBD1 | few | TRBV5-1 | CASSPAQGIATEQFF | TGCGCCAGCAGCCCTGCACAGGGGATCGCCACTGAGCAGTTCTTC
TRBJ2-7 | TRBD1 | . | TRBV24-1 | CATASGTDYEQYF | TGTGCCACCGCATCCGGGACAGACTACGAGCAGTACTTC
TRBJ1-4 | . | once | TRBV2 | CASSVQGLNEKLFF | TGTGCCAGCAGTGTCCAGGGCCTTAATGAAAAACTGTTTTTT
TRBJ2-7 | . | few | TRBV3-1 | CASSQVGRAEQYF | TGTGCCAGCAGCCAAGTTGGCCGGGCCGAGCAGTACTTC
TRBJ1-3 | . | few | TRBV5-1 | CASSLGSTPGNTIYF | TGCGCCAGCAGCTTGGGTAGCACTCCAGGAAACACCATATATTTT
TRBJ2-5 | TRBD2 | few | TRBV28 | CASSSPAGGETQYF | TGTGCCAGCAGTTCCCCAGCGGGGGGTGAGACCCAGTACTTC
TRBJ2-1 | TRBD2 | . | TRBV4-1 | CASSHVTGGDNEQFF | TGCGCCAGCAGCCACGTAACCGGGGGGGACAATGAGCAGTTCTTC
TRBJ2-1 | TRBD2 | . | TRBV28 | CASRTSGRDNEQFF | TGTGCCAGCCGGACTAGCGGGAGAGATAATGAGCAGTTCTTC
TRBJ2-1 | TRBD1 | many | TRBV28 | CASRGQGVIDEQFF | TGTGCCAGCAGGGGACAGGGGGTTATCGATGAGCAGTTCTTC
TRBJ2-5 | TRBD2 | few | TRBV10-2 | CASRGTSGGSETQYF | TGCGCCAGCAGGGGGACTAGCGGGGGCTCGGAGACCCAGTACTTC
TRBJ2-5 | TRBD1 | . | TRBV12-3/TRBV12-4 | CASSHRTGKGQETQYF | TGTGCCAGCAGTCACCGGACAGGGAAAGGGCAAGAGACCCAGTACTTC
TRBJ2-3 | TRBD2 | . | TRBV11-1 | CASSLGGASGGRINTDTQYF | TGTGCCAGCAGCTTAGGAGGGGCTAGCGGGGGCCGAATTAACACAGATACGCAGTATTTT
TRBJ2-1 | TRBD1 | . | TRBV20-1 | CSASYPRDRQFF | TGCAGTGCTAGTTACCCCCGGGACAGGCAGTTCTTC
TRBJ2-3 | . | few | TRBV6-5 | CASSYSSQGPDTQYF | TGTGCCAGCAGTTACTCGTCACAGGGACCGGATACGCAGTATTTT
TRBJ1-5 | TRBD1 | few | TRBV27 | CASSSLSLRDSQRHSNQPQHF | TGTGCCAGCAGTTCACTTAGCTTGCGGGACAGCCAGCGCCATAGCAATCAGCCCCAGCATTTT
TRBJ2-5 | TRBD1 | . | TRBV5-1 | CASSLLGNRGRETQYF | TGCGCCAGCAGCCTACTTGGGAACAGGGGCCGGGAGACCCAGTACTTC
TRBJ2-7 | . | . | TRBV3-1 | CASSQGIVGYEQYF | TGTGCCAGCAGCCAAGGAATCGTCGGCTACGAGCAGTACTTC
TRBJ2-5 | . | many | TRBV7-9 | CASSLGDLWAQETQYF | TGTGCCAGCAGCTTAGGGGATCTGTGGGCCCAAGAGACCCAGTACTTC
TRBJ1-5 | TRBD1 | few | TRBV6-2/TRBV6-3 | CASRPTGTANQPQHF | TGTGCCAGCAGACCTACCGGGACAGCCAATCAGCCCCAGCATTTT